These T cell receptor beta chains were read from a single sample in a study of blood T cell repertoires in COVID-19. Produced via immunoSEQ multiplex PCR; TCRdb's table is partial and in-frame only. The repertoire holds about 220,000 clones, with roughly 80% as singletons. Sequencing used peripheral blood. Source of these receptors: a woman in her 70s with acute or convalescent COVID-19. CDR3s include the opening cysteine and the closing phenylalanine or tryptophan. The D gene is left open where the match is weak. Size is stated for part of the rows, as once, few or many counts, or as a class when the clone is expanded.

d_gene: -
v_gene: TRBV5-1
abundance: -
j_gene: TRBJ2-2
CDR3nt: TGCGCCAGCAGCTTGGGGCAGGGTTGGACCGGGGAGCTGTTTTTT
CDR3aa: CASSLGQGWTGELFF

d_gene: TRBD1
v_gene: TRBV5-1
abundance: -
j_gene: TRBJ2-3
CDR3nt: TGCGCCAGCAGCTGGATCCCGGGACAGGGTTCGGATACGCAGTATTTT
CDR3aa: CASSWIPGQGSDTQYF

d_gene: TRBD2
v_gene: TRBV18
abundance: -
j_gene: TRBJ2-4
CDR3nt: TGTGCCAGCTCACCACCGGGAGGGTTCGGAAACATTCAGTACTTC
CDR3aa: CASSPPGGFGNIQYF

d_gene: TRBD2
v_gene: TRBV7-2
abundance: -
j_gene: TRBJ2-5
CDR3nt: TGTGCCAGCAGCTTAGCGACTAGCGGGGGTTTCGAGACCCAGTACTTC
CDR3aa: CASSLATSGGFETQYF

d_gene: -
v_gene: TRBV18
abundance: -
j_gene: TRBJ2-5
CDR3nt: TGTGCCAGCTCACCTGGACTCCGAGGGGAGACCCAGTACTTC
CDR3aa: CASSPGLRGETQYF

d_gene: TRBD2
v_gene: TRBV10-1
abundance: -
j_gene: TRBJ2-5
CDR3nt: TGCGCCATTCGAGGGGTAGCGGGGATGGAGACCCAGTACTTC
CDR3aa: CAIRGVAGMETQYF

d_gene: TRBD2
v_gene: TRBV19
abundance: -
j_gene: TRBJ2-7
CDR3nt: TGTGCCAGTAGTACCCCCGGGACTAGCGGGGGCTACGAGCAGTACTTC
CDR3aa: CASSTPGTSGGYEQYF

d_gene: TRBD1
v_gene: TRBV4-1
abundance: -
j_gene: TRBJ1-1
CDR3nt: TGCGCCAGCAGCCAAGGCAGGGGGAAGAACACTGAAGCTTTCTTT
CDR3aa: CASSQGRGKNTEAFF

d_gene: TRBD1
v_gene: TRBV6-5
abundance: -
j_gene: TRBJ2-5
CDR3nt: TGTGCCTCGGGGACAGGGGGCCTCGAGACCCAGTACTTC
CDR3aa: CASGTGGLETQYF

d_gene: TRBD1
v_gene: TRBV13
abundance: -
j_gene: TRBJ2-1
CDR3nt: TGTGCCAGCAGACCGCTGGGACAGGGCGGTGAGCAGTTCTTC
CDR3aa: CASRPLGQGGEQFF

d_gene: -
v_gene: TRBV28
abundance: -
j_gene: TRBJ1-1
CDR3nt: TGTGCCAGCAGTCCTCTATTTACAGGGTTCACCCCAACGACTGAAGCTTTCTTT
CDR3aa: CASSPLFTGFTPTTEAFF

d_gene: TRBD2
v_gene: TRBV2
abundance: -
j_gene: TRBJ2-1
CDR3nt: TGTGCCAGCAGTGCGGGCGGGGGGGCTTACAATGAGCAGTTCTTC
CDR3aa: CASSAGGGAYNEQFF

d_gene: -
v_gene: TRBV30
abundance: -
j_gene: TRBJ1-3
CDR3nt: TGTGCCTGGAGTTCCGGGAACTCTGGAAACACCATATATTTT
CDR3aa: CAWSSGNSGNTIYF

d_gene: -
v_gene: TRBV6-5
abundance: -
j_gene: TRBJ1-1
CDR3nt: TGTGCCAGCAGCGTACAAGGGGTAGCTGAAGCTTTCTTT
CDR3aa: CASSVQGVAEAFF

d_gene: -
v_gene: TRBV7-3
abundance: few
j_gene: TRBJ1-2
CDR3nt: TGTGCCAGCAGCTTAGAACGCTCAAGCCTCTCCTATGGCTACACCTTC
CDR3aa: CASSLERSSLSYGYTF

d_gene: TRBD2
v_gene: TRBV11-2
abundance: -
j_gene: TRBJ2-5
CDR3nt: TGTGCCAGCAGCTTTAGAACTAGCGGGGGGAAAGAGACCCAGTACTTC
CDR3aa: CASSFRTSGGKETQYF

d_gene: TRBD1
v_gene: TRBV23-1
abundance: few
j_gene: TRBJ2-2
CDR3nt: TGCGCCAGCAGTTCGACAGGGGGGAACACCGGGGAGCTGTTTTTT
CDR3aa: CASSSTGGNTGELFF

d_gene: -
v_gene: TRBV5-1
abundance: -
j_gene: TRBJ2-2
CDR3nt: TGCGCCAGCAGCTCCCCTAGTGGACTCTCCGGGGAGCTGTTTTTT
CDR3aa: CASSSPSGLSGELFF

d_gene: -
v_gene: TRBV18
abundance: -
j_gene: TRBJ1-1
CDR3nt: TGTGCCAGCTCCCCTAGACCGGGTACTGAAGCTTTCTTT
CDR3aa: CASSPRPGTEAFF

d_gene: -
v_gene: TRBV6-2/TRBV6-3
abundance: -
j_gene: TRBJ2-1
CDR3nt: TGTGCCAGCAGTGCACTGACTGCCTACAATGAGCAGTTCTTC
CDR3aa: CASSALTAYNEQFF

d_gene: -
v_gene: TRBV20-1
abundance: -
j_gene: TRBJ2-3
CDR3nt: TGCAGTGCTAGTCGAGGGCTCTCCGATACGCAGTATTTT
CDR3aa: CSASRGLSDTQYF

d_gene: TRBD1
v_gene: TRBV18
abundance: -
j_gene: TRBJ1-1
CDR3nt: TGTGCCAGCTCACCAGGACAGGGGAAGGACACTGAAGCTTTCTTT
CDR3aa: CASSPGQGKDTEAFF

d_gene: -
v_gene: TRBV11-2
abundance: -
j_gene: TRBJ1-2
CDR3nt: TGTGCCAGCAGCCCAGGACAGTTCTATGGCTACACCTTC
CDR3aa: CASSPGQFYGYTF

d_gene: -
v_gene: TRBV21-1
abundance: -
j_gene: TRBJ2-7
CDR3nt: TGTGCCAGCCCTTTGGAGACAGGGATAATGGGTGAGCAGTACTTC
CDR3aa: CASPLETGIMGEQYF

d_gene: -
v_gene: TRBV5-6
abundance: many
j_gene: TRBJ1-5
CDR3nt: TGTGCCAGCAGTTTGACAGGTGGGGATAATCAGCCCCAGCATTTT
CDR3aa: CASSLTGGDNQPQHF

d_gene: TRBD1
v_gene: TRBV27
abundance: -
j_gene: TRBJ1-1
CDR3nt: TGTGCCAGCAACCTACAGGGGGCGAAAACTGAAGCTTTCTTT
CDR3aa: CASNLQGAKTEAFF

d_gene: -
v_gene: TRBV7-2
abundance: once
j_gene: TRBJ1-6
CDR3nt: TGTGCCAGCAGCTTAGAGGTCAGGGGCGGATCACCCCTCCACTTT
CDR3aa: CASSLEVRGGSPLHF

d_gene: TRBD1
v_gene: TRBV30
abundance: -
j_gene: TRBJ1-2
CDR3nt: TGTGCGTGTGGGGGGACAGGGGATTATGGCTACACCTTC
CDR3aa: CACGGTGDYGYTF

d_gene: -
v_gene: TRBV3-1/TRBV3-2
abundance: once
j_gene: TRBJ2-6
CDR3nt: TGTGCCAGCAGCCTTGTCCTCTCTGGGGCCAACGTCCTGACTTTC
CDR3aa: CASSLVLSGANVLTF

d_gene: TRBD1
v_gene: TRBV4-1
abundance: -
j_gene: TRBJ2-3
CDR3nt: TGCGCCAGCAGCCAACAGCAGGGGGCTGGCACAGATACGCAGTATTTT
CDR3aa: CASSQQQGAGTDTQYF

d_gene: TRBD1
v_gene: TRBV27
abundance: -
j_gene: TRBJ2-5
CDR3nt: TGTGCCAGCAGCACCTCCGTGGACAGGGACCAAGAGACCCAGTACTTC
CDR3aa: CASSTSVDRDQETQYF

d_gene: TRBD1
v_gene: TRBV7-3
abundance: -
j_gene: TRBJ2-7
CDR3nt: TGTGCCAGCAGCTTAGGGACAGGGGGCGAGCAGTACTTC
CDR3aa: CASSLGTGGEQYF

d_gene: TRBD2
v_gene: TRBV11-2
abundance: once
j_gene: TRBJ2-2
CDR3nt: TGTGCCAGCAGCCGACTAGCGGGGAGCACCGGGGAGCTGTTTTTT
CDR3aa: CASSRLAGSTGELFF

d_gene: -
v_gene: TRBV11-2
abundance: once
j_gene: TRBJ2-1
CDR3nt: TGTGCCAGCAGCGCAGACCCCGGGCGCGGGGAAGGGCAGTTCTTC
CDR3aa: CASSADPGRGEGQFF

d_gene: -
v_gene: TRBV4-3
abundance: -
j_gene: TRBJ1-1
CDR3nt: TGCGCCAGCAGCCAAAGTGCCCAGGAGAACACTGAAGCTTTCTTT
CDR3aa: CASSQSAQENTEAFF

d_gene: TRBD1
v_gene: TRBV7-3
abundance: few
j_gene: TRBJ2-1
CDR3nt: TGTGCCAGCAGCGTCCGACAGGGTTCCTCCCACAATGAGCAGTTCTTC
CDR3aa: CASSVRQGSSHNEQFF

d_gene: -
v_gene: TRBV19
abundance: -
j_gene: TRBJ1-2
CDR3nt: TGTGCCAGTAGTATCTCCCCTTCAGGGGAGAGCTATGGCTACACCTTC
CDR3aa: CASSISPSGESYGYTF